The source of this T cell receptor beta chain is a study of T cells in Graves' hyperthyroidism and ophthalmopathy. Study conclusions and caveats: A model of 13 V-J pairs discriminated ophthalmopathy from stable hyperthyroidism.

This clonotype was counted many times. The antigen remains undetermined. RNA transcripts gave rise to amplified TCR beta CDR3 regions. RT-PCR in the first round (using the HTBI primer set) targeted the TCR CDR3. A single record per CDR3 protein comes from TCRdb applying MiXCR to the multiplex PCR reads. Among about 410,000 distinct CDR3 sequences, roughly 14% were seen once, and the ten largest hold approximately 13%. The CDR3 spans 15 residues. Looked up from germline, CDR1 is DFQATT and CDR2 is SNEGSKA (reference sequence). Trimming took 0 bases from V and 6 from J; bases not matched to a gene: 9. Exclusion followed for patients with uncontrolled infection, other autoimmune disease, pregnancy or lactation. Cells are PBMCs isolated from over 7.5 ml of fresh blood.

The V gene is TRBV20-1, the J gene TRBJ2-7; 9 positions agree with TRBD1. The origin of this receptor is a man between 18 and 35 years old with Graves' ophthalmopathy. Sequenced material: blood. CDR3 in amino acids: CSARDLYRGHVEQYF. CDR3 coding DNA: TGCAGTGCTAGAGATCTTTACAGGGGGCACGTCGAGCAGTACTTC.